This entry features one T cell receptor (beta chain) sequence. This receptor's antigen is unknown. No clone much larger than this one lies a single base away; base qualities are absent. Library method: the immunoSEQ multiplex PCR assay. The study's own analysis went as follows. A statistical classification framework was developed to diagnose cytomegalovirus status using the catalog of TCR beta chain sequences. Here the immuneACCESS table is served through TCRdb, limited to in-frame sequences with V and J called. Missing clones are a known gap in these copies; in checked studies unresolved V genes cover under half, and the rest lacks a known reason. D and trimming come from the DNA, and the V and J calls and clone size come from that table. Recorded for this sample are about 130,000 clones; 70% to 85% of them occurred a single time. The top ten clones comprise approximately 30% of the sample. V is reduced by 4 bases and J by 7 bases, leaving a spacing of 10 bases between them. The CDR3, cysteine through phenylalanine, is 13 amino acids long. The only DNA kept is the CDR3, 39 bases in frame from the first base. The germline V gene encodes CDR1 SEHNR and CDR2 FQNEAQ (reference sequence).

The donors belonged to the validation cohort of 120 subjects, which was separate from the approximately 680-subject first cohort. These data belong to a study of cytomegalovirus exposure and HLA in healthy donors (dated by TCRdb to 2016 to 2017). Background on the whole study: The roughly 670 repertoires of the first cohort and the 110 or so validation repertoires were produced on the same platform, according to a later analysis. In addition to the first cohort of 500 to 850 subjects, a separate validation cohort of 120 different subjects was used. The study aimed to test whether signatures of past pathogen exposure could be identified by cataloging public T cell receptors. High-throughput TCR immunosequencing, statistical association of individual TCRs with disease status, and machine learning were combined to predict cytomegalovirus infection status. Paper-wide results and their limitations: All 120 or so repertoires were used to score co-occurrence in the validation cohort in a later analysis, because that analysis had no HLA typing for the cohort. The authors suggested that the approach could potentially be generalized to other disease states and immunological phenotypes. A total of about 180 TCR beta chains were listed by the study as associated with cytomegalovirus. Three of the identified cytomegalovirus-associated TCR beta chains were confirmed in vitro to be specific for cytomegalovirus antigens. Most TCR sequences were observed very rarely across donors, whereas some public TCRs were present in many individuals. In both the original and validation cohorts, the classifier was reported to diagnose cytomegalovirus status with high specificity and sensitivity. A later analysis found that TCRs clustered in the first cohort also tended to co-occur in the 120 validation repertoires, with 94% of cluster scores above 0.

The sequence joins TRBV7-9 to TRBJ1-4, with TRBD1 tentatively as D gene (5 bases match). What was sequenced was PBMCs. The receptor's source is a man aged 30 to 45 in good health and CMV-seropositive. The nucleotide sequence is TGTGCCAGCAGCTCAGGGCTAGTTGAAAAACTGTTTTTT. Its translation is CASSSGLVEKLFF.